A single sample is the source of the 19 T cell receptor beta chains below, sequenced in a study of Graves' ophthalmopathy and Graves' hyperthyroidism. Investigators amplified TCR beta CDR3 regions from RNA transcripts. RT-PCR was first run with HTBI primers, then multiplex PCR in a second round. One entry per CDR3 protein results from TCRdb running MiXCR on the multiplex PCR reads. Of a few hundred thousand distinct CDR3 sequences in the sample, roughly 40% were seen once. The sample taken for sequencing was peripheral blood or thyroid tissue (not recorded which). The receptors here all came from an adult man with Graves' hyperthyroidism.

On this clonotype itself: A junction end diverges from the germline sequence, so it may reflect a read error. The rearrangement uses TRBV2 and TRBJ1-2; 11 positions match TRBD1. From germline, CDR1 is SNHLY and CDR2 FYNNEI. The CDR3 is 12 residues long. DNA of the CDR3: TGTGCCAGCAGCCCGTGGACAGGGGGCTCCGCCTTC. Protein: CASSPWTGGSAF.

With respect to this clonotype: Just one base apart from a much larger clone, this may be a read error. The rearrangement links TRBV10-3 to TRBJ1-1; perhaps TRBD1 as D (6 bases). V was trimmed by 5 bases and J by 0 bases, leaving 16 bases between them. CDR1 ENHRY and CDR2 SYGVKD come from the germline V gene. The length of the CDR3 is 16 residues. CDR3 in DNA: TGTGCCATCAGTTACCTGTCGACAGGTTTGAACACTGAAGCTTTCTTT. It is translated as CAISYLSTGLNTEAFF.

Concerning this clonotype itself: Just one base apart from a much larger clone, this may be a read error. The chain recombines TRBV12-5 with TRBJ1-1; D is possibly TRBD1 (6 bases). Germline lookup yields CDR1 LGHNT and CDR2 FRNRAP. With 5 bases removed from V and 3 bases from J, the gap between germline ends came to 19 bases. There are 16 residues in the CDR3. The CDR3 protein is CASGRRLQGLDTEAFF. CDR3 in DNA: TGTGCTAGTGGTCGGCGCTTACAGGGACTGGACACTGAAGCTTTCTTT.

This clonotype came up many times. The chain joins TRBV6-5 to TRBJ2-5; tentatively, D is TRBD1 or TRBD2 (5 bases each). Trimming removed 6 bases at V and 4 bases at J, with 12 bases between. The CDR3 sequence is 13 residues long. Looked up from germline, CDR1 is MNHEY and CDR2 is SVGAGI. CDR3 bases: TGTGCCAGCAGGAGGGGTGTAGGAGAGACCCAGTACTTC. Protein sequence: CASRRGVGETQYF.

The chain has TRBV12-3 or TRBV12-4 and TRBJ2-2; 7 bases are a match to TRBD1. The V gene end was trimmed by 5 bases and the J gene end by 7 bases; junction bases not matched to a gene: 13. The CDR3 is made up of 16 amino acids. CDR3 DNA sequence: TGTGCCAGCAGTCCATCTGGACAGGTTCTCGGCGGGGAGCTGTTTTTT. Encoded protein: CASSPSGQVLGGELFF.

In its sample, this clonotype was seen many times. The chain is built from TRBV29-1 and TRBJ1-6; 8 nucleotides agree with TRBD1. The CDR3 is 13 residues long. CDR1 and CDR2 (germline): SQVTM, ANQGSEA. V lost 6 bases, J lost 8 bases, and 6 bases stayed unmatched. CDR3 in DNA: TGCAGCGTCCAGACAGGGGTTCATTCACCCCTCCACTTT. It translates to CSVQTGVHSPLHF.

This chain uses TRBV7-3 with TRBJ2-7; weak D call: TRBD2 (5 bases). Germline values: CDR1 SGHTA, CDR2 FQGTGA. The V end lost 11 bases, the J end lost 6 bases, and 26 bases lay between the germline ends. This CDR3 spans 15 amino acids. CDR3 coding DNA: TGTGCCTGGAATTCTCCTAACGGGGATAGAGGCGAGCAGTACTTC. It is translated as CAWNSPNGDRGEQYF.

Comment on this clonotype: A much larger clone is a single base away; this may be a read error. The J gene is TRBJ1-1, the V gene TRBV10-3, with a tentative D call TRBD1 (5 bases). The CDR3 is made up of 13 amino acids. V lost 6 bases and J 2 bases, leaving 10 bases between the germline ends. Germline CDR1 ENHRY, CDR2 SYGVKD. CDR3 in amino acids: CAIREDSNTEAFF. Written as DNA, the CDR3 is TGTGCCATCAGGGAAGACAGTAACACTGAAGCTTTCTTT.

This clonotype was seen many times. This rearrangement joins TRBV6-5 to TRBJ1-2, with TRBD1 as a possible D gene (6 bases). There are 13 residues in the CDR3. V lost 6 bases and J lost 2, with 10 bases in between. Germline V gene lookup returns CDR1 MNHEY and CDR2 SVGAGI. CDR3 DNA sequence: TGTGCCAGCAGCCCCAGGGGCAACTATGGCTACACCTTC. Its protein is CASSPRGNYGYTF.

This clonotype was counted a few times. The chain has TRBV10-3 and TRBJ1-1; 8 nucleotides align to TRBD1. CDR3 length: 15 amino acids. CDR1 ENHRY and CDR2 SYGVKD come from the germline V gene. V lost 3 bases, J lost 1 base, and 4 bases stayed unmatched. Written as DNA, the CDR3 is TGTGCCATCAGTGAAAAGACAGGGGCGAACACTGAAGCTTTCTTT. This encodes CAISEKTGANTEAFF.

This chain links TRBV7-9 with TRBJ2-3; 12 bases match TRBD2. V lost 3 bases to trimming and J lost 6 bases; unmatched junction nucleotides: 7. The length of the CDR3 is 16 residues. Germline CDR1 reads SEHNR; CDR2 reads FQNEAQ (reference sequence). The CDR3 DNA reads TGTGCCAGCAGCTTGGATCGGACTAGCGGGGCCGATACGCAGTATTTT. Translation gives CASSLDRTSGADTQYF.

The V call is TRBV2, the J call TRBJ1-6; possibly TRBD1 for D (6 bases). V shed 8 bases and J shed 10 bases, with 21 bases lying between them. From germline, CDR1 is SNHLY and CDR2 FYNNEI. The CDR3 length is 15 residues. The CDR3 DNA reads TGTGCCAGCTCACCACCCGCAGGGGTCATGTCACCCCTCCACTTT. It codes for CASSPPAGVMSPLHF.

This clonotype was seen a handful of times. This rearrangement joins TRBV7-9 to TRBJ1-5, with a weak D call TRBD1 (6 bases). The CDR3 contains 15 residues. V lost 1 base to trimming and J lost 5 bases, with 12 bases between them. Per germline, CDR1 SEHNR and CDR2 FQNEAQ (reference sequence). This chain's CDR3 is CASSLGTEDDQPQHF. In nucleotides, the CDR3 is TGTGCCAGCAGCTTAGGGACAGAGGATGATCAGCCCCAGCATTTT.

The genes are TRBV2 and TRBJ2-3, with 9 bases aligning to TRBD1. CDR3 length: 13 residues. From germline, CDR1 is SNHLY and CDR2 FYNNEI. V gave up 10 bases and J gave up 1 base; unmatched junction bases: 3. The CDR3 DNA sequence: TGTGCCATCCGGGACAGGGGCACAGATACGCAGTATTTT. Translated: CAIRDRGTDTQYF.

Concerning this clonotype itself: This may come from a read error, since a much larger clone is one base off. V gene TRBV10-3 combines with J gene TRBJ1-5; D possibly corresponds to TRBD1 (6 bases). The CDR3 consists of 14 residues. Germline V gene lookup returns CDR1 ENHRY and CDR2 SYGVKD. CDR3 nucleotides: TGTGCCAGCAGTTCCGGACAGCCCTATCAGCCCCAGCATTTT. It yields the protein CASSSGQPYQPQHF.

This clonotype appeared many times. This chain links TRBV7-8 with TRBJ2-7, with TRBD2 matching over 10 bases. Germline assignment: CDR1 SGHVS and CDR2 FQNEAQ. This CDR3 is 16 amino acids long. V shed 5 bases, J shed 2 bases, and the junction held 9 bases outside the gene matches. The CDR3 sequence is CASSPARTSGTYEQYF. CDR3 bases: TGTGCCAGCAGCCCCGCCCGGACTAGCGGCACCTACGAGCAGTACTTC.

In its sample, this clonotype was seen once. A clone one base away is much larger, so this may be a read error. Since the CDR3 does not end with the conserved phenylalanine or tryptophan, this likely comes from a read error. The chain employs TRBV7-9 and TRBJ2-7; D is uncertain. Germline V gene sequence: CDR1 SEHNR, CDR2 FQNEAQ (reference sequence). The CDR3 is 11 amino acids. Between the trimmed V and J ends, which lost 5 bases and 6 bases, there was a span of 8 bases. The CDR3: CASSPGLEQYL. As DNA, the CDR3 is TGTGCCAGCAGCCCCGGGCTCGAGCAGTACCTC.

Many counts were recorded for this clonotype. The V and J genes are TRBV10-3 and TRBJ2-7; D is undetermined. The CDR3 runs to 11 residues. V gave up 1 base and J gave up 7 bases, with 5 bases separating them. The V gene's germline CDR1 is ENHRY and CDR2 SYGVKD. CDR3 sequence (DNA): TGTGCCATCAGTGAGTTGCAGGAGCAGTACTTC. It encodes CAISELQEQYF.

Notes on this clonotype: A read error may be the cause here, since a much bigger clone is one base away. CDR3 in amino acids: CASSLGFGRDTGELLF. CDR3 coding DNA: TGTGCCAGCAGCTTAGGTTTTGGCAGGGACACCGGGGAGCTGCTTTTT. The chain joins TRBV7-2 to TRBJ2-2, with D maybe TRBD1 (6 bases). This CDR3 region has 16 residues. Germline V lookup: CDR1 SGHTA, CDR2 FQGNSA.